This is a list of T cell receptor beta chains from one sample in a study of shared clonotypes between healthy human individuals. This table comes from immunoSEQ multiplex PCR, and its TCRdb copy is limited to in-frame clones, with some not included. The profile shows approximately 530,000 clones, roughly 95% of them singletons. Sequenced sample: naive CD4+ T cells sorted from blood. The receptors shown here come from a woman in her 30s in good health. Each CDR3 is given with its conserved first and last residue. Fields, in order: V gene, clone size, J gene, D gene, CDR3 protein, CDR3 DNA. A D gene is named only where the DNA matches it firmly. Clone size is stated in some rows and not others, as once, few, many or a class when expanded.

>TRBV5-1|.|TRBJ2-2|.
CASSLATGNTGELFF
TGCGCCAGCAGCTTGGCTACAGGGAACACCGGGGAGCTGTTTTTT
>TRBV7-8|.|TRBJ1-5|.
CASSRRSNQPQHF
TGTGCCAGCAGCCGACGGAGCAATCAGCCCCAGCATTTT
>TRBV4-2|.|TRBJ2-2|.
CASSSFGGNTGELFF
TGTGCCAGCAGCTCCTTTGGAGGGAACACCGGGGAGCTGTTTTTT
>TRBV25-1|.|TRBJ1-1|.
CASRDQGNTEAFF
TGTGCCAGCAGAGATCAAGGGAACACTGAAGCTTTCTTT
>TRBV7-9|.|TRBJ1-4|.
CASTAFPTNEKLFF
TGTGCCAGCACCGCATTCCCGACTAATGAAAAACTGTTTTTT
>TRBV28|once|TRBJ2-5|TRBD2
CASSLMRGETQYF
TGTGCCAGCAGTTTAATGCGGGGGGAGACCCAGTACTTC
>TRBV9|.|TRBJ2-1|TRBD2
CASSPGTNPYNEQFF
TGTGCCAGCAGCCCCGGGACTAACCCCTACAATGAGCAGTTCTTC
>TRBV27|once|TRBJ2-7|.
CASRRLVLSYEQYF
TGTGCCAGCAGACGACTAGTCCTATCCTACGAGCAGTACTTC
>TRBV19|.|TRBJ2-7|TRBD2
CASSRTGTSGSYEQYF
TGTGCCAGTAGTCGGACAGGGACTAGCGGATCCTACGAGCAGTACTTC
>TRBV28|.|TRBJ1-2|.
CASGLGYTF
TGTGCCAGCGGTTTGGGCTACACCTTC
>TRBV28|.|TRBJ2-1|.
CASRRRISNEQFF
TGTGCCAGCAGGAGGAGAATCTCGAATGAGCAGTTCTTC
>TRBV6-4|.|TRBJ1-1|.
CASSQDGTVNTEAFF
TGTGCCAGCAGCCAAGACGGGACGGTGAACACTGAAGCTTTCTTT
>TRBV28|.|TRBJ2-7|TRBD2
CASSSRLAPSEQYF
TGTGCCAGCAGTTCCCGACTAGCGCCCAGCGAGCAGTACTTC
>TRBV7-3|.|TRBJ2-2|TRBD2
CASSRVRGDTGELFF
TGTGCCAGCAGCCGGGTTCGGGGGGACACCGGGGAGCTGTTTTTT
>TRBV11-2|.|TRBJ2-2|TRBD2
CASSVLWREGLRSTGELFF
TGTGCCAGCAGCGTGCTATGGCGGGAGGGCCTGAGATCCACCGGGGAGCTGTTTTTT
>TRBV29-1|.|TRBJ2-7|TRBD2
CSVKAGGGYEQYF
TGCAGCGTTAAAGCGGGAGGAGGTTACGAGCAGTACTTC
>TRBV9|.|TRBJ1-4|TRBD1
CASSALTGGGEKLFF
TGTGCCAGCAGCGCCCTGACAGGGGGCGGTGAAAAACTGTTTTTT
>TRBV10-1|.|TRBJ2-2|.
CASSGRAIDTGELFF
TGCGCCAGCAGTGGCCGAGCGATAGACACCGGGGAGCTGTTTTTT
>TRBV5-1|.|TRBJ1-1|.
CASSHRVMNTEAFF
TGCGCCAGCAGCCACAGGGTGATGAACACTGAAGCTTTCTTT
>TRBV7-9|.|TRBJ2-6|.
CASIAAAGANVLTF
TGTGCCAGCATAGCCGCAGCTGGGGCCAACGTCCTGACTTTC
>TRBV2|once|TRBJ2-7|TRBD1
CASSWDRSWNEQYF
TGTGCCAGCAGTTGGGACAGGTCTTGGAACGAGCAGTACTTC
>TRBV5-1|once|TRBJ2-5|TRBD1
CASSSHRGEETQYF
TGCGCCAGCAGCTCTCACAGGGGGGAAGAGACCCAGTACTTC
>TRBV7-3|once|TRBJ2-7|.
CASSKLLYEQYF
TGTGCCAGCAGCAAACTCCTCTACGAGCAGTACTTC
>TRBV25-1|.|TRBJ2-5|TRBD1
CASRSLTGEKEQYF
TGTGCCAGCAGGTCCCTGACAGGGGAAAAAGAGCAGTACTTC
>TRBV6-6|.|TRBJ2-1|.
CASSYSTRFHNEQFF
TGTGCCAGCAGTTACTCGACCAGGTTCCACAATGAGCAGTTCTTC
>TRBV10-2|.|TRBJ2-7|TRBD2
CASSESGLAQYF
TGCGCCAGCAGTGAGTCTGGACTAGCGCAGTACTTC
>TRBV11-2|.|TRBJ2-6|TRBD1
CASIRQGGSSGANVLTF
TGTGCCAGCATCCGACAGGGGGGAAGCTCTGGGGCCAACGTCCTGACTTTC
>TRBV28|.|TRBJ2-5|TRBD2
CASSLRGTSGTRQETQYF
TGTGCCAGCAGTTTAAGGGGGACTAGCGGGACCAGGCAAGAGACCCAGTACTTC
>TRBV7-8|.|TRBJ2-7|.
CASSLELGYEQYF
TGTGCCAGCAGCTTAGAACTGGGCTACGAGCAGTACTTC
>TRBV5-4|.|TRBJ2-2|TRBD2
CASSLGLAGVSGELSF
TGTGCCAGCAGCCTCGGACTAGCGGGAGTGTCTGGGGAGCTGTCTTTT
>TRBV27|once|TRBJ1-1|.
CASNAQMNTEAFF
TGTGCCAGCAACGCTCAGATGAACACTGAAGCTTTCTTT
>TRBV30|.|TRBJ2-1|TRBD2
CASTSGGSYNEQFF
TGTGCCTCTACTAGCGGGGGCTCCTACAATGAGCAGTTCTTC
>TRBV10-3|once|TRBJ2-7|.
CAISAAGASASSYEQYF
TGTGCCATCAGTGCTGCCGGGGCTAGCGCTAGCTCCTACGAGCAGTACTTC